Below are 9 T cell receptor beta chains sequenced from a single sample in a study of blood T cells in healthy people across ages. A second PCR of about 7 to 11 cycles used a sample-barcoded 5' primer and a J-beta primer mix. One entry per CDR3 protein results from TCRdb running MiXCR on the 5' RACE reads. Of around 1,000,000 distinct CDR3 sequences in the sample, 20% to 25% were seen once. These data are also associated with another study on T cells of mothers and their children.

Source material: blood. The receptors shown here come from a girl aged 2 to 10 in good health.

This chain uses TRBV7-2 with TRBJ2-2; D is uncertain. CDR1 is SGHTA and CDR2 is FQGNSA in the germline V gene. The V and J ends lost 5 bases and 5 bases respectively, with 9 bases between them. CDR3 length: 13 residues. CDR3 protein: CASSGRLTGELFF. The CDR3, as DNA: TGTGCCAGCAGCGGCCGACTGACCGGGGAGCTGTTTTTT.

The V gene is TRBV29-1, the J gene TRBJ1-1; weak D call: TRBD1 (6 bases). Per germline, CDR1 SQVTM and CDR2 ANQGSEA. The CDR3 is 14 residues long. Trimming removed 6 bases from V and 6 bases from J, with 20 bases in between. CDR3 bases: TGCAGCGTCGTAGTACAGGGTTTACATCCTGAAGCTTTCTTT. Its protein is CSVVVQGLHPEAFF.

The V call is TRBV9, the J call TRBJ1-5; no clear D. Trimming removed 0 bases from V and 4 bases from J, with 8 bases in between. This CDR3 is 14 amino acids long. From germline, CDR1 is SGDLS and CDR2 YYNGEE. CDR3 in amino acids: CASSVDDLNQPQHF. In DNA, the CDR3 is TGTGCCAGCAGCGTAGATGACCTTAATCAGCCCCAGCATTTT. Full variable domain (remainder filled in from reference TRBV9 and TRBJ1-5): DSGVTQTPKHLITATGQRVTLRCSPRSGDLSVYWYQQSLDQGLQFLIQYYNGEERAKGNILERFSAQQFPDLHSELNLSSLELGDSALYFCASSVDDLNQPQHFGDGTRLSIL.

This clonotype appeared a few times. The CDR3, as DNA: TGCGCCAGCAGCCATCTAGAAGCGAAGACTGAAGCTTTCTTT. As protein: CASSHLEAKTEAFF. The chain joins TRBV4-1 to TRBJ1-1; D uncertain. CDR3 length equals 14 residues. Deletions cut 3 bases from V and 5 bases from J, with 13 bases between. Germline V gene sequence: CDR1 MGHRA, CDR2 YSYEKL.

The count of this clonotype is one. The chain's CDR3 is CASSQDRWSTDTQYF. DNA of the CDR3: TGTGCCAGCAGCCAAGATAGGTGGAGCACAGATACGCAGTATTTT. This chain connects TRBV14 to TRBJ2-3; no definite D call. Trimming pared 0 bases from V and 0 bases from J, leaving 7 bases between. Germline CDR1 and CDR2: SGHDN and FVKESK. CDR3 length: 15 residues.

This clonotype appeared a few times. V usage is TRBV27 and J usage is TRBJ2-5; 8 bases fit TRBD2. With 5 bases clipped from V and 3 bases from J, the junction kept 11 bases outside the gene matches. Germline-derived CDR1 and CDR2 are MNHEY and SMNVEV (reference sequence). This CDR3 has 16 amino acids. CDR3 in amino acids: CASSTHLAGDEETQYF. The CDR3 DNA reads as TGTGCCAGCAGTACTCACCTAGCGGGCGATGAAGAGACCCAGTACTTC.

This clonotype was seen more than once but under ten times. The V call is TRBV14, the J call TRBJ1-4; D might be TRBD1 (5 bases). V dropped 3 bases and J dropped 8 bases, with 16 bases sitting between them. The V gene's germline CDR1 is SGHDN and CDR2 FVKESK. This CDR3 spans 15 amino acids. CDR3 in DNA: TGTGCCAGCAGCCACCCTCAGGACATCAAAGAAAAACTGTTTTTT. It translates to CASSHPQDIKEKLFF.

This clonotype was seen only a few times. This sequence joins TRBV5-1 and TRBJ1-1; TRBD1 matches 7 bases. V was clipped by 4 bases and J by 4 bases; unmatched bases: 13. Germline-derived CDR1 and CDR2 are SGHRS and YFSETQ. The CDR3 contains 16 residues. The CDR3 sequence: CASSVFRTGLATEAFF. The CDR3 DNA follows: TGCGCCAGCAGCGTATTCCGGACAGGTTTGGCCACTGAAGCTTTCTTT.

The DNA for the CDR3 is TGTGCCAGCAGCGCTGACGGACAATTGCAGTATTTT. It encodes CASSADGQLQYF. V is TRBV5-4 and J is TRBJ2-3; weak D call: TRBD1 (5 bases). Trimming stripped 4 bases from V and 11 bases from J, with 14 bases between. The CDR3 contains 12 residues. From germline, CDR1 is SGHNT and CDR2 YYREEE (reference sequence).